The next 5 T cell receptor beta chains were all read from a single sample in a study of blood T cell repertoires in COVID-19. TCRdb's copy holds only in-frame clones and misses some; the assay was immunoSEQ multiplex PCR. The sample yields 140,000 to 150,000 clones, around 84% seen once. Sequenced input: peripheral blood. These receptors were obtained from a human donor in a cohort sampled during active COVID-19.

The chain links TRBV6-5 to TRBJ1-5; 8 nucleotides match TRBD1. J lost 7 bases, V lost 6 bases, and 2 bases had no gene match. Looked up from germline, CDR1 is MNHEY and CDR2 is SVGAGI. CDR3 size: 12 residues. The DNA of the CDR3 is TGTGCCAGCAGGACAGGGGACCAGCCCCAGCATTTT. Translation: CASRTGDQPQHF.

This chain uses TRBV3-1 (or the pseudogene TRBV3-2) with TRBJ1-2, with TRBD1 matching over 8 bases. The CDR3 covers 14 residues. V trimming: 4 bases; J trimming: 8 bases; junction bases outside the gene matches: 9. CDR1 LGHDT and CDR2 YNNKEL come from the germline V gene (reference sequence). This chain's CDR3 is CASSLPSGGGGYTF. The CDR3 DNA sequence: TGTGCCAGCAGCCTGCCCTCAGGGGGCGGGGGCTACACCTTC.

This clone was counted only a few times. This rearrangement joins TRBV9 to TRBJ2-1; 9 bases agree with TRBD1. CDR1 SGDLS and CDR2 YYNGEE come from the germline V gene. V gave up 5 bases and J gave up 1 base; unmatched junction bases: 7. The length of the CDR3 is 16 residues. CDR3 coding DNA: TGTGCCAGCAGTGCTTCCGGGACAGGGTCCTACAATGAGCAGTTCTTC. Amino acids: CASSASGTGSYNEQFF.

V gene TRBV18 combines with J gene TRBJ1-2; no reliable D call. The germline CDR1 and CDR2 sequences are KGHSH and LQKENI. V lost 2 bases, J lost 5 bases, and 9 bases lay in between. The CDR3 totals 13 residues. The CDR3 sequence: CASSPAREYGYTF. The CDR3, as DNA: TGTGCCAGCTCACCAGCCCGGGAATATGGCTACACCTTC.

The chain links TRBV9 to TRBJ2-5, with 11 bases matching TRBD1. J lost 4 bases, V lost 4 bases, and 6 bases had no gene match. The CDR3 loop spans 15 amino acids. Looked up from germline, CDR1 is SGDLS and CDR2 is YYNGEE. For the CDR3, the DNA is TGTGCCAGCAGCAAAACCGGGACAGGGGGAGAGACCCAGTACTTC. Translated: CASSKTGTGGETQYF.